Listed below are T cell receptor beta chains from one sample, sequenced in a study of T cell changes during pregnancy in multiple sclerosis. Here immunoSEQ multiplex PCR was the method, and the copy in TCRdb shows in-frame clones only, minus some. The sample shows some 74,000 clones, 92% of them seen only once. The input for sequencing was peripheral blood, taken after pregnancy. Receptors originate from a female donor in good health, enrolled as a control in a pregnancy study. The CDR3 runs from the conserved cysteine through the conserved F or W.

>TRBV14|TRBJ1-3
CASSPWTAGNTIYF
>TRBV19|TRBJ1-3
CASMSRRGASGNTIYF
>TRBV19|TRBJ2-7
CASSMFSVGTSVYEQYF
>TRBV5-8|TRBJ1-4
CASSLAGSATNEKLFF
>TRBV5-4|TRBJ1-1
CASSFEAGMNTEAFF
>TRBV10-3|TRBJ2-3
CAISVQGDTQYF
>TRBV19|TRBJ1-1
CASTQQGTEAFF
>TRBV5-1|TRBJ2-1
CASSLDMSSYNEQFF
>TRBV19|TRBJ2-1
CASSLDWNEQFF
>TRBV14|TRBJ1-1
CASSQGTGTEAFF
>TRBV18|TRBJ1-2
CASSKRSGEEAGGYTF
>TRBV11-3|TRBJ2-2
CASSPRSSPTGELFF
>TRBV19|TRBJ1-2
CASSIGTGGGDGYTF
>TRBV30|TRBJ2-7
CAWSKDFYEQYF
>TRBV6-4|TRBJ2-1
CASSRLAGDEQFF
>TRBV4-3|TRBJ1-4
CASSQAGQGDEKLFF
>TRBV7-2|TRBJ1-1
CASSLWEGEGTFF
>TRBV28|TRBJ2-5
CASSTDSEETQYF
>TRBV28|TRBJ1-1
CASTWRQPGTEAFF
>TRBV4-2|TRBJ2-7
CASSQDPTYEQYF
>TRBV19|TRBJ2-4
CASSPPGLAGANIQYF
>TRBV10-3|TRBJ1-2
CAIYRQGEGYTF
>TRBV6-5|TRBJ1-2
CASSLSGTVGYGYTF
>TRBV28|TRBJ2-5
CAVRGAGGETQYF
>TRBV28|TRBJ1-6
CASRRGSSYNSPLHF
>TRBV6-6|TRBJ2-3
CASTLQGRTSTDTQYF
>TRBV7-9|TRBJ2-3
CASSLSVTDTQYF
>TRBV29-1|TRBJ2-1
CSVEQGYNEQFF
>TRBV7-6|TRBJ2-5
CASRASGGALETQYF
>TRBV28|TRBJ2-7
CASSSPGQGAREQYF
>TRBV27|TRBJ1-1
CASLKQVEAFF